The 5 T cell receptor beta chains listed next were all sequenced from one sample in a study of cytomegalovirus exposure and HLA in healthy donors. The PCR made use of 60 Vbeta and 13 Jbeta primers. The data were produced by immunoSEQ multiplex PCR, yet TCRdb's version contains in-frame clones alone and is incomplete. The data contain under 150,000 clones, about 80% of them singletons. The sample taken for sequencing was PBMCs. All receptors come from a woman aged 40 to 55 in good health and CMV-seropositive.

The rearrangement joins TRBV4-1 to TRBJ2-3; D not resolved. Trimming took 2 bases from V and 2 from J, leaving 5 bases between them. The CDR3 runs 13 residues. Germline loops: CDR1 MGHRA, CDR2 YSYEKL. The CDR3 DNA reads as TGCGCCAGCAGCCAATCAGTCACAGATACGCAGTATTTT. Translating it yields CASSQSVTDTQYF.

The chain uses TRBV18 and TRBJ1-4; D might be TRBD1 (5 bases). This CDR3 spans 13 amino acids. The V end lost 6 bases, the J end lost 14 bases, and 19 bases lay between the germline ends. Germline V lookup: CDR1 KGHSH, CDR2 LQKENI. The CDR3 sequence: CASSPNGGGDLFF. DNA for the CDR3: TGTGCCAGCTCCCCGAATGGTGGAGGGGACCTGTTTTTT. Variable domain in full (rest from reference TRBV18 and TRBJ1-4): NAGVMQNPRHLVRRRGQEARLRCSPMKGHSHVYWYRQLPEEGLKFMVYLQKENIIDESGMPKERFSAEFPKEGPSILRIQQVVRGDSAAYFCASSPNGGGDLFFGSGTQLSVL.

The CDR3 loop reads CASSEAGLGEQYF. DNA for the CDR3: TGTGCCAGCAGTGAAGCAGGACTAGGCGAGCAGTACTTC. The chain joins TRBV6-1 to TRBJ2-7; 7 positions match TRBD2. The CDR3 consists of 13 residues. The J segment lost 6 bases and the V segment lost 0 bases, leaving 2 bases of the junction unmatched. Germline V gene data show CDR1 as MNHNS and CDR2 as SASEGT.

This clone has a handful of counts. This chain connects TRBV28 to TRBJ2-3, with D unresolved. Trimming took 2 bases from V and 2 from J, leaving 8 bases between them. Germline CDR1 and CDR2: MDHEN and SYDVKM. This CDR3 spans 14 amino acids. CDR3 DNA sequence: TGTGCCAGCAGTTTAGGGCAGCACACAGATACGCAGTATTTT. It codes for CASSLGQHTDTQYF.

This clone was recorded a few times. The CDR3 protein is CAWEQGHPYGYTF. The CDR3 DNA reads TGTGCCTGGGAACAGGGCCATCCCTATGGCTACACCTTC. This chain joins TRBV30 and TRBJ1-2, with D possibly matching TRBD1 (6 bases). The germline CDR1 and CDR2 sequences are GTSNPN and SVGIG (reference sequence). The CDR3 contains 13 residues. Trimming took 5 bases from V and 4 from J, leaving 14 bases between them. Together with reference TRBV30 and TRBJ1-2, the CDR3 gives the full variable domain: SQTIHQWPATLVQPVGSPLSLECTVEGTSNPNLYWYRQAAGRGLQLLFYSVGIGQISSEVPQNLSASRPQDRQFILSSKKLLLSDSGFYLCAWEQGHPYGYTFGSGTRLTVV.